This passage covers 20 T cell receptor beta chains from one sample sequenced in a study of blood T cell repertoires in COVID-19. Sequencing used immunoSEQ multiplex PCR; TCRdb keeps in-frame clones, though not all of them. The data contain 45,000 to 60,000 clones, around 82% of them seen just once; the ten biggest clones take up roughly 7.7%. The source material was peripheral blood. These receptors all come from an elderly woman with acute or convalescent COVID-19.

This clone was recorded once. The V call is TRBV12-3 or TRBV12-4, the J call TRBJ1-6, with 8 bases matching TRBD1. The junction had 5 bases not matched to a gene; V was cut back by 6 bases and J by 10 bases. The CDR3 runs 13 residues. DNA of the CDR3: TGTGCCAGCAGCGGACAGGGAAACTCACCCCTCCACTTT. Its protein product is CASSGQGNSPLHF.

This clone came up a few times. This rearrangement joins TRBV5-1 to TRBJ1-2, with 7 bases lining up with TRBD1. The ends lost 2 bases at V and 1 base at J; junction bases unmatched: 11. CDR3 size: 17 residues. Germline CDR1 reads SGHRS; CDR2 reads YFSETQ. Written as DNA, the CDR3 is TGCGCCAGCAGCTTTTCTGCCGGGACAGATTTTAACTATGGCTACACCTTC. Translating it yields CASSFSAGTDFNYGYTF.

V is TRBV7-8 and J is TRBJ2-6, with a possible D match to TRBD2 (5 bases). The V end was cut by 4 bases, the J end by 0 bases, with 10 bases between. The CDR3 spans 16 residues. In germline, CDR1 is SGHVS, CDR2 FQNEAQ. The CDR3 protein is CASSYPRGSGANVLTF. CDR3 nucleotides: TGTGCCAGCAGCTACCCCCGGGGCTCTGGGGCCAACGTCCTGACTTTC.

This rearrangement joins TRBV7-9 to TRBJ1-5; TRBD1 is a possible D gene (6 bases). The CDR3 covers 13 residues. The germline CDR1 and CDR2 sequences are SEHNR and FQNEAQ (reference sequence). Trimming shortened V by 11 bases and J by 3 bases, and 14 bases separated the two germline ends. The CDR3: CAVRTDLNQPQHF. In DNA, the CDR3 is TGTGCCGTACGGACAGATCTCAATCAGCCCCAGCATTTT.

The chain combines TRBV3-1 (or the pseudogene TRBV3-2) with TRBJ1-4; 7 bases agree with TRBD1. The J segment lost 7 bases and the V segment lost 7 bases, leaving 9 bases of the junction unmatched. Germline loops: CDR1 LGHDT, CDR2 YNNKEL (reference sequence). CDR3 length equals 14 residues. CDR3 nucleotides: TGTGCCAGCACCCGACAGGGTGGGGTTGAAAAACTGTTTTTT. This translates into CASTRQGGVEKLFF.

This sequence joins TRBV6-5 and TRBJ2-1, with 7 bases identical to TRBD1. Germline V gene lookup returns CDR1 MNHEY and CDR2 SVGAGI. V gave up 6 bases and J gave up 4 bases; unmatched junction bases: 9. The CDR3 extends over 15 amino acids. The CDR3 bases are TGTGCCAGCAGAAAGGGGAAGGGGGCATACAATGAGCAGTTCTTC. Translated, it gives CASRKGKGAYNEQFF.

The chain recombines TRBV12-3 or TRBV12-4 with TRBJ2-7; tentatively, D is TRBD1 (6 bases). There are 13 residues in the CDR3. Trimming removed 5 bases from V and 1 base from J, with 9 bases in between. CDR3 loop: CASSGGQSYEQYF. The CDR3 coding sequence is TGTGCCAGCAGTGGGGGCCAATCCTACGAGCAGTACTTC.

The chain employs TRBV6-5 and TRBJ2-2; TRBD1 matches at 8 bases. Per germline, CDR1 MNHEY and CDR2 SVGAGI. The CDR3 consists of 15 residues. V trimming: 2 bases; J trimming: 2 bases; junction bases outside the gene matches: 1. CDR3 residues: CASSYQGANTGELFF. In DNA, the CDR3 is TGTGCCAGCAGTTACCAGGGGGCTAACACCGGGGAGCTGTTTTTT.

The CDR3 coding sequence is TGTGCCAGCAGTTTACAGAGAAACACTGAAGCTTTCTTT. Its translation: CASSLQRNTEAFF. This chain joins TRBV6-6 and TRBJ1-1, with D uncertain. V dropped 4 bases and J dropped 2 bases, with 8 bases sitting between them. Germline V gene sequence: CDR1 MNHNY, CDR2 SVGAGI (reference sequence). The CDR3 totals 13 residues.

This clone occurred a few times. The rearrangement links TRBV12-3 or TRBV12-4 to TRBJ1-1; tentative D call: TRBD1 (5 bases). This CDR3 is 12 amino acids long. Trimming removed 3 bases from V and 10 bases from J, with 12 bases in between. DNA for the CDR3: TGTGCCAGCAGTTTTGGTCAGGGCCTAGCTTTCTTT. Translated: CASSFGQGLAFF.

The CDR3, as DNA: TGCAGCGTTCAATTACCGACAGGGGCTATGCGGAACACCGGGGAGCTGTTTTTT. Its protein is CSVQLPTGAMRNTGELFF. This rearrangement joins TRBV29-1 to TRBJ2-2; 8 bases map to TRBD1. This CDR3 has 18 amino acids. The germline V gene has CDR1 SQVTM and CDR2 ANQGSEA. V gave up 5 bases and J gave up 1 base; unmatched junction bases: 15.

The V call is TRBV7-2, the J call TRBJ2-7; a weak D match, TRBD2 (5 bases). CDR3 size: 14 residues. Germline V gene lookup returns CDR1 SGHTA and CDR2 FQGNSA. Trimming shortened V by 5 bases and J by 6 bases, and 17 bases separated the two germline ends. The CDR3 coding sequence is TGTGCCAGCAGCACGGCTGGACTCCCCCGCGAGCAGTACTTC. This gives the protein CASSTAGLPREQYF.

About this clone itself: At one end, the junction sequence differs from germline, possibly due to a read error. The chain is built from TRBV6-5 and TRBJ2-7, with 11 bases identical to TRBD2. CDR1 and CDR2 (germline): MNHEY, SVGAGI. This CDR3 comprises 16 residues. Written as DNA, the CDR3 is TGTACCAGCAGTTACTCCCTAGCGGGAGGACCTTACGAGCAGTACTTC. This codes for CTSSYSLAGGPYEQYF.

The rearrangement uses TRBV9 and TRBJ2-7; 7 nucleotides line up with TRBD1. With V trimmed by 4 bases and J by 3 bases, 7 bases remained unmatched. This CDR3 is built from 14 residues. Germline V gene data show CDR1 as SGDLS and CDR2 as YYNGEE. Here the CDR3 reads CASSPTGQVYEQYF. DNA of the CDR3: TGTGCCAGCAGCCCTACCGGACAGGTCTACGAGCAGTACTTC.

This rearrangement joins TRBV29-1 to TRBJ1-1; D gene unclear. The CDR3 sequence is 12 residues long. The germline CDR1 and CDR2 sequences are SQVTM and ANQGSEA. V lost 6 bases, J lost 5 bases, and 13 bases lay in between. In DNA form, the CDR3 reads TGCAGCGTGGCCTCTCGCGGGACTGAAGCTTTCTTT. Translation: CSVASRGTEAFF.

The chain recombines TRBV9 with TRBJ2-7; 8 bases match TRBD2. The CDR3 contains 15 residues. Germline CDR1 and CDR2: SGDLS and YYNGEE. The J segment lost 6 bases and the V segment lost 0 bases, leaving 8 bases of the junction unmatched. The DNA of the CDR3 is TGTGCCAGCAGCGTAGATGGGGGACTAGTAAGCGAGCAGTACTTC. Its protein is CASSVDGGLVSEQYF.

This chain connects TRBV27 to TRBJ1-2, with unresolved D. Trimming cost V 3 bases and J 4 bases, with 3 bases left between them. There are 11 residues in the CDR3. The germline V gene has CDR1 MNHEY and CDR2 SMNVEV (reference sequence). DNA for the CDR3: TGTGCCAGCAGTTTCTCCTATGGCTACACCTTC. Amino acids: CASSFSYGYTF.

The rearrangement uses TRBV15 and TRBJ2-7, with TRBD1 matching 7 bases. V lost 9 bases, J lost 5 bases, and 13 bases stayed unmatched. This CDR3 is built from 14 residues. Germline V gene data show CDR1 as LNHNV and CDR2 as YYDKDF (reference sequence). In nucleotides, the CDR3 is TGTGCCACTGCCCGACAGGGCTCTAATGACGAGCAGTACTTC. Its translation: CATARQGSNDEQYF.

The rearrangement joins TRBV28 to TRBJ2-2, with 14 bases aligning to TRBD2. V shed 6 bases, J shed 5 bases, and the junction held 8 bases outside the gene matches. CDR3 size: 17 residues. From germline, CDR1 is MDHEN and CDR2 SYDVKM. The CDR3 DNA sequence: TGTGCCAGCAGAAGACTAGCGGGGGGGCCCAGGACCGGGGAGCTGTTTTTT. Its protein is CASRRLAGGPRTGELFF.

This clone appeared once. The chain links TRBV10-1 to TRBJ2-1, with D perhaps matching TRBD2 (5 bases). Deletions cut 3 bases from V and 5 bases from J, with 14 bases between. CDR3 size: 15 residues. Germline V lookup: CDR1 WNHNN, CDR2 SYGVQD (reference sequence). The CDR3 DNA is TGCGCCAGCAGTGATCAGAGACTAACAAACAATGAGCAGTTCTTC. Its translation is CASSDQRLTNNEQFF.